The 8 T cell receptor beta chains below come from one sample, sequenced in a study of molecular identifiers for immune sequencing clone quantification. TCRdb independently ran MiXCR on the PCR reads; one entry per CDR3 protein. This sample has about 630,000 distinct CDR3 sequences, with 25% found just once. The sample was naive CD8+ T cells from blood, with Jurkat cell RNA spiked in. Subset defined: FACS-sorted CD8+CD4-CCR7+CD45RA+ naive T cells. These receptors were collected from a human donor in good health. Some libraries in this study had Jurkat cell RNA spiked in.

This clonotype was detected a few times. This CDR3 is CASSVVEGAEAFF. The CDR3 DNA sequence: TGTGCCAGCAGCGTAGTTGAGGGAGCTGAAGCTTTCTTT. The chain combines TRBV9 with TRBJ1-1; D call uncertain. The germline CDR1 and CDR2 sequences are SGDLS and YYNGEE. The CDR3 covers 13 residues. V was pared by 0 bases and J by 6 bases, with 9 bases between. Together with reference TRBV9 and TRBJ1-1, the CDR3 gives the full variable domain: DSGVTQTPKHLITATGQRVTLRCSPRSGDLSVYWYQQSLDQGLQFLIQYYNGEERAKGNILERFSAQQFPDLHSELNLSSLELGDSALYFCASSVVEGAEAFFGQGTRLTVV.

In regard to this clonotype: Given a much more abundant clone one base away, this may be a read error. The rearrangement links TRBV4-3 to TRBJ2-3; TRBD2 agrees at 7 bases. Germline V gene sequence: CDR1 LGHNA, CDR2 YSLEER. The CDR3 is made up of 16 amino acids. The CDR3 loop reads CTSSQDGAGVKDTQYF. CDR3 DNA: TGCACCAGCAGCCAAGATGGGGCGGGAGTGAAAGATACGCAGTATTTT.

The V and J genes are TRBV7-9 and TRBJ1-1; the D is unclear. The CDR3 sequence is 14 residues long. V was pared by 5 bases and J by 8 bases, with 18 bases between. Germline V gene sequence: CDR1 SEHNR, CDR2 FQNEAQ (reference sequence). The CDR3 nucleotides are TGTGCCAGCAGCCCCTCGCGGGCAGACGGGGAAGCTTTCTTT. Its translation: CASSPSRADGEAFF. The full variable domain, with the rest looked up from reference TRBV7-9 and TRBJ1-1, is DTGVSQNPRHKITKRGQNVTFRCDPISEHNRLYWYRQTLGQGPEFLTYFQNEAQLEKSRLLSDRFSAERPKGSFSTLEIQRTEQGDSAMYLCASSPSRADGEAFFGQGTRLTVV.

The V and J genes are TRBV11-2 and TRBJ1-1; D gene unclear. The CDR3 is made up of 17 amino acids. CDR1 is SGHAT and CDR2 is FQNNGV in the germline V gene. Trimming stripped 1 base from V and 1 base from J, with 16 bases between. In DNA form, the CDR3 reads TGTGCCAGCAGCTTAGTCTCTTTCGGGGAAAGGAACACTGAAGCTTTCTTT. This gives the protein CASSLVSFGERNTEAFF.

This clonotype was recorded once. An end of the junction does not agree with germline; a read error may underlie this. The chain has TRBV20-1 and TRBJ2-7; the match to TRBD2 covers 9 bases. This CDR3 contains 15 residues. Per the germline V gene, CDR1 is DFQATT and CDR2 is SNEGSKA (reference sequence). The CDR3 DNA reads TGCAGTGCTACTCGCCTTGCTAGCGGGAACTACGAGCAGCACTTC. Its protein is CSATRLASGNYEQHF.

The sample holds a few counts of this clonotype. The chain employs TRBV19 and TRBJ2-3; 10 nucleotides match TRBD2. With 6 bases clipped from V and 4 bases from J, the junction kept 4 bases outside the gene matches. Germline lookup yields CDR1 LNHDA and CDR2 SQIVND (reference sequence). The CDR3 runs to 14 residues. CDR3 in amino acids: CASRISGGADTQYF. Here the CDR3 DNA reads TGTGCCAGTAGGATAAGCGGGGGGGCAGATACGCAGTATTTT.

This clonotype was found many times. The V gene is TRBV19, the J gene TRBJ1-6; D unresolved. The V end lost 1 base, the J end lost 0 bases, and 16 bases lay between the germline ends. The CDR3 extends over 19 amino acids. CDR1 LNHDA and CDR2 SQIVND come from the germline V gene (reference sequence). CDR3 region: CASSIVGPTATSYNSPLHF. Here the CDR3 DNA reads TGTGCCAGTAGTATAGTCGGGCCGACGGCTACCTCCTATAATTCACCCCTCCACTTT.

There are many counts of this clonotype. The chain has TRBV29-1 and TRBJ1-1; TRBD1 is a possible D gene (6 bases). Trimming cost V 5 bases and J 2 bases, with 9 bases left between them. The CDR3 contains 12 residues. The V gene's germline CDR1 is SQVTM and CDR2 ANQGSEA. CDR3 region: CSVRTENTEAFF. In DNA, the CDR3 is TGCAGCGTTCGGACAGAAAACACTGAAGCTTTCTTT.